This is a list of T cell receptor beta chains from one sample in a study of cytomegalovirus exposure and HLA in healthy donors. This table comes from immunoSEQ multiplex PCR, and its TCRdb copy is limited to in-frame clones, with some not included. This sample carries about 160,000 clones, more than 65% of them seen once, and the ten largest clones take under 1.5%. The sequenced material came from PBMCs. The receptors derive from a man aged 45-65 years in good health and CMV-seropositive. The CDR3 runs from the conserved cysteine through the conserved F or W. Only part of the rows carry a size: once, few, many, or a class if the clone is expanded.

clone_size j_call v_call cdr3_aa
. TRBJ2-3 TRBV6-5 CASSLQGHTQYF
. TRBJ2-2 TRBV2 CASSLGGANTGELFF
. TRBJ2-6 TRBV6-5 CASSPSSGANVLTF
. TRBJ2-5 TRBV21-1 CASSKTAHVSGVWVSEETQYF
. TRBJ1-3 TRBV18 CASSPAGQGAGNTIYF
once TRBJ1-1 TRBV6-5 CASSYGRGRNTEAFF
. TRBJ2-7 TRBV11-2 CASSLRQGGPYEQYF
. TRBJ2-7 TRBV2 CASRGRYLAYEQYF
. TRBJ2-1 TRBV18 CASSPSPNEQFF
. TRBJ2-3 TRBV5-8 CASSPGLAVTDTQYF
. TRBJ2-1 TRBV30 CAWAKQGANEQFF
. TRBJ2-2 TRBV4-1 CASSQTSGVFAGELFF
once TRBJ1-5 TRBV19 CASSPGRDQPQHF
. TRBJ2-3 TRBV5-6 CASSPGKGVNTDTQYF
. TRBJ1-2 TRBV18 CASSSVGTGSYGYTF
. TRBJ1-6 TRBV28 CASRGQVPLLHF
. TRBJ1-1 TRBV7-9 CASSGTGTGITEAFF
. TRBJ1-5 TRBV28 CASRRGMSSNQPQHF
. TRBJ2-7 TRBV7-9 CASSPGGGGGYEQYF
. TRBJ2-3 TRBV7-2 CASSLGTGLITDTQYF
once TRBJ2-1 TRBV5-4 CASSSRERSYNEQFF
once TRBJ1-1 TRBV2 CASTPPRGQGSTEAFF
. TRBJ2-3 TRBV28 CASSLAYTQYF
. TRBJ2-7 TRBV28 CASSGGPAGEQYF
. TRBJ1-2 TRBV9 CASSVEDRGYGYTF
. TRBJ2-5 TRBV25-1 CASSESGTQETQYF
. TRBJ1-1 TRBV18 CASSPPGRLNTEAFF
. TRBJ2-5 TRBV5-4 CASSFRGNQETQYF
. TRBJ1-1 TRBV2 CASSGRTGNYEAFF
. TRBJ2-2 TRBV15 CATSREDESGELFF
. TRBJ2-1 TRBV25-1 CASSRGTGGLNEQFF
. TRBJ2-7 TRBV7-2 CASSQGLAGGREQYF
. TRBJ2-2 TRBV5-5 CASSLGQGVNTGELFF
once TRBJ1-3 TRBV7-2 CASSVNPGGTGNTIYF
. TRBJ1-1 TRBV7-9 CASGQNTEAFF
. TRBJ2-1 TRBV7-2 CASSLEGTTNNEQFF
. TRBJ1-1 TRBV5-6 CASSARTANTEAFF
. TRBJ2-3 TRBV5-4 CASSGRTSGADTQYF
. TRBJ1-6 TRBV9 CASSADRAGNSPLHF
once TRBJ2-3 TRBV2 CASSEGPSGGGRGTDTQYF
. TRBJ1-2 TRBV30 CAWSVRDRRLGYGYTF
. TRBJ2-2 TRBV2 CASRPSGTGELFF
few TRBJ2-1 TRBV27 CASSSGTSGYNEQFF
. TRBJ2-2 TRBV5-1 CASSLSGTSSTGELFF
. TRBJ2-4 TRBV10-2 CASSEGVLAKNIQYF
. . TRBV2 CASVRQGAIGEQYF
. TRBJ2-7 TRBV4-2 CASSQVAGVGYEQYF